This TCR beta chain was captured by sequencing in a study of T cell responses to AZD1222 COVID-19 vaccine. Whole-study context: Analyses pooled second doses at about 4 or about 12 weeks.

Concerning this clone itself: The antigen is undetermined.

TCRdb's table, derived via immunoSEQ multiplex PCR, lists solely in-frame clones and lacks some. The sample yields approximately 120,000 clones, approximately 90% seen once. Study-level findings and limits: Baseline seropositivity characterized only a handful of AZD1222 recipients. All repertoire sampling was performed exclusively after the peak T cell response.

The CDR3 runs 11 residues. The V end lost 4 bases, the J end lost 6 bases, and 3 bases lay between the germline ends. Germline assignment: CDR1 SNHLY and CDR2 FYNNEI. The TCR comes from an adult in good health. The gene calls are TRBV2 and TRBJ2-2; D not resolved. Sequencing used peripheral blood, obtained on day 0 of AZD1222 vaccination. CDR3 DNA sequence: TGTGCCAGCAGTGCAGCCGGGGAGCTGTTTTTT. Its translation: CASSAAGELFF.